This TCR beta chain was captured by sequencing in a study of OX40 agonist ivuxolimab in advanced cancers. Per germline, CDR1 SEHNR and CDR2 FQNEAQ (reference sequence). The CDR3 is made up of 15 amino acids. Trimming removed 6 bases from V and 3 bases from J, with 17 bases in between. This table comes from immunoSEQ multiplex PCR, and its TCRdb copy is limited to in-frame clones, with some not included. The table shows 60,000 to 75,000 clones, with roughly 86% occurring only once. The sequence came from an adult with an advanced solid tumor such as melanoma, head and neck, liver or kidney cancer. The chain recombines TRBV7-9 with TRBJ1-2; perhaps TRBD1 as D (6 bases). This specimen consisted of CD4+ or CD8+ T cells sorted from blood, obtained in a trial of the OX40 agonist ivuxolimab. The CDR3 loop reads CASSRTGKGDYGYTF. CDR3 DNA: TGTGCCAGCAGTCGTACAGGGAAAGGTGACTATGGCTACACCTTC.